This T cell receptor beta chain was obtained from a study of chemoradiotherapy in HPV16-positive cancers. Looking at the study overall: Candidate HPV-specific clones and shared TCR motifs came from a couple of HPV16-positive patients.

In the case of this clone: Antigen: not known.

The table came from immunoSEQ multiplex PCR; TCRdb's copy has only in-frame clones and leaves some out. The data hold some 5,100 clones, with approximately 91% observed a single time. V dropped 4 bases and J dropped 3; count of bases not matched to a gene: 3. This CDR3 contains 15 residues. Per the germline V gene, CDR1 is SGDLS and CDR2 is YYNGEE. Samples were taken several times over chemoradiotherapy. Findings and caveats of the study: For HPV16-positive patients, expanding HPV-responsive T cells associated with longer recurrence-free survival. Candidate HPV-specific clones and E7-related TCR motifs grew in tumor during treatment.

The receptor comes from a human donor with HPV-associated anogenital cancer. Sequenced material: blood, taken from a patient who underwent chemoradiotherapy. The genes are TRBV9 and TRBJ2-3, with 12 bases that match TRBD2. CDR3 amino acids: CASSLGLAGTDTQYF. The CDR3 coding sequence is TGTGCCAGCAGCCTCGGACTAGCGGGGACAGATACGCAGTATTTT.